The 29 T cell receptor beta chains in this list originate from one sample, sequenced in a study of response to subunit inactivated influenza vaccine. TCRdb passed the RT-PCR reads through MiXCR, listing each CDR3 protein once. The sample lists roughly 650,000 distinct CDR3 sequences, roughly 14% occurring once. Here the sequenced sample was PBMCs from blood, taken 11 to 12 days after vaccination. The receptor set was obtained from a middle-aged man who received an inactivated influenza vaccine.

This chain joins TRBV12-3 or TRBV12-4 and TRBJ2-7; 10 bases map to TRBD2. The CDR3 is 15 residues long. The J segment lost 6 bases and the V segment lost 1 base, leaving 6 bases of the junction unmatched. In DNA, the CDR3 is TGTGCCAGCAGTTTAGGTCTAGCGGGAGAGGGCGAGCAGTACTTC. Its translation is CASSLGLAGEGEQYF.

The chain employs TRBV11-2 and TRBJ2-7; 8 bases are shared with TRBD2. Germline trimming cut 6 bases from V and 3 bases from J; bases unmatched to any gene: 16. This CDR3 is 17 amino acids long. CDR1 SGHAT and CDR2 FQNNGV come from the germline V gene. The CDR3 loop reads CASRGHYELAGFYEQYF. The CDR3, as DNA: TGTGCCAGCAGGGGCCATTATGAGCTAGCGGGTTTCTACGAGCAGTACTTC.

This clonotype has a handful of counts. CDR3 nucleotides: TGTGCCAGCAGCTACGGGACTAGCGGGAGGGATGGAGATACGCAGTATTTT. This sequence encodes CASSYGTSGRDGDTQYF. The chain couples TRBV5-5 to TRBJ2-3; 16 bases line up with TRBD2. The length of the CDR3 is 17 residues. Germline-derived CDR1 and CDR2 are SGHKS and YYEKEE (reference sequence). With V trimmed by 3 bases and J by 5 bases, 6 bases remained unmatched. The full variable domain, with the rest looked up from reference TRBV5-5 and TRBJ2-3, is DAGVTQSPTHLIKTRGQQVTLRCSPISGHKSVSWYQQVLGQGPQFIFQYYEKEERGRGNFPDRFSARQFPNYSSELNVNALLLGDSALYLCASSYGTSGRDGDTQYFGPGTRLTVL.

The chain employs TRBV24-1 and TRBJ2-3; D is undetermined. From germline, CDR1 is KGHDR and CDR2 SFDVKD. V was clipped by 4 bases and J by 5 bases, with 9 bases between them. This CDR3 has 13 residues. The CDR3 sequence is CATSELQRDTQYF. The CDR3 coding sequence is TGTGCCACCAGTGAACTTCAGAGAGATACGCAGTATTTT.

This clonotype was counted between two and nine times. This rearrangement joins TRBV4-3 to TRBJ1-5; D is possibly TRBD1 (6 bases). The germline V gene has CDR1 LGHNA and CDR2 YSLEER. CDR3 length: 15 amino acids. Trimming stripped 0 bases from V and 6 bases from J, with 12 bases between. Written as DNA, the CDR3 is TGCGCCAGCAGCCAAGATTGGGGGCGCGGTCAGCCCCAGCATTTT. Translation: CASSQDWGRGQPQHF.

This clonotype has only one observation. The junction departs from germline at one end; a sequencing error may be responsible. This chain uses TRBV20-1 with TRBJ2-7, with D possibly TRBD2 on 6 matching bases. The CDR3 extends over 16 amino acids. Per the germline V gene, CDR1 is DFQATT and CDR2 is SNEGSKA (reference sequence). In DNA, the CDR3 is TGCTGTGCTAGAGAGGGCGCGGCGGGACCCTTCGGAGAGCAGTACTTC. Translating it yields CCAREGAAGPFGEQYF.

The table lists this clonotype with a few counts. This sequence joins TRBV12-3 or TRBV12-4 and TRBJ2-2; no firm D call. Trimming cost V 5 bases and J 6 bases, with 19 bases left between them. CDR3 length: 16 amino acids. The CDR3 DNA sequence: TGTGCCAGCAGTACTACTCGGACGTTGGGGTCCGGGGAGCTGTTTTTT. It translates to CASSTTRTLGSGELFF.

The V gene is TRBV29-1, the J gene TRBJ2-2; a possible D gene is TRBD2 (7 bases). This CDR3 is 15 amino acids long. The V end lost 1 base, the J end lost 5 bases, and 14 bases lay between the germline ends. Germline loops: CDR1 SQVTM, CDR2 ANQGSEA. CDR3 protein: CSVEVEGGGTGELFF. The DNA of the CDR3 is TGCAGCGTTGAAGTCGAGGGGGGGGGTACCGGGGAGCTGTTTTTT.

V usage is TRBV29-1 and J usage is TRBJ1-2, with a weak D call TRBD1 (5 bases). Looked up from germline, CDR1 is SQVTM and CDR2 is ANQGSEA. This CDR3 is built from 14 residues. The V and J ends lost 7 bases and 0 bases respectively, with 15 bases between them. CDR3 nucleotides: TGCAGCGCCAGCAGGGACCCAGCTAACTATGGCTACACCTTC. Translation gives CSASRDPANYGYTF.

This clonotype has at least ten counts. CDR3 DNA: TGTGCCAGCAGCAGCTCCCGGGACCTGAACTACAATGAGCAGTTCTTC. Amino acids: CASSSSRDLNYNEQFF. The chain couples TRBV7-8 to TRBJ2-1; D may match TRBD1 or TRBD2 (5 bases each). Per germline, CDR1 SGHVS and CDR2 FQNEAQ. The CDR3 is 16 residues long. The ends were cut back, 5 bases at V and 3 bases at J, with 17 bases in the middle.

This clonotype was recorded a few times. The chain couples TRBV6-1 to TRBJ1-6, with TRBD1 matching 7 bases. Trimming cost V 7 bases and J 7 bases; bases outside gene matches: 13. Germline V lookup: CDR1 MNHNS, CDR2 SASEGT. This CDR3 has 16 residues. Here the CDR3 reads CASTLQVGGLNSPLHF. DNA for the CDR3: TGTGCCAGCACCCTCCAAGTAGGGGGCCTCAATTCACCCCTCCACTTT.

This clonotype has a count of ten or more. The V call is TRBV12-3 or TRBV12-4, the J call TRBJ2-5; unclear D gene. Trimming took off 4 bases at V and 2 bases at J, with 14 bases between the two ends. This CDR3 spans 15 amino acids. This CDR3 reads CASSSNVLDQETQYF. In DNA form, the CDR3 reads TGTGCCAGCAGTTCAAACGTGTTGGATCAAGAGACCCAGTACTTC.

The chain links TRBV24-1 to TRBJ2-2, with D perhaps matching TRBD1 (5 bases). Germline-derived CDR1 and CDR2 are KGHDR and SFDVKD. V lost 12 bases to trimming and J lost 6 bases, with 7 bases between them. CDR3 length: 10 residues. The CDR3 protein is CAAGSGELFF. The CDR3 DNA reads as TGTGCCGCAGGGTCCGGGGAGCTGTTTTTT.

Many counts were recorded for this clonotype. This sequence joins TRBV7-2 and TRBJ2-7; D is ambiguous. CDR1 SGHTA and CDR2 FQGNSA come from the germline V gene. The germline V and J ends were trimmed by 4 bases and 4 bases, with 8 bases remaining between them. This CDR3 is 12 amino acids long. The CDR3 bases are TGTGCCAGCAGCTCCAGCCTTTACGAGCAGTACTTC. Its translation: CASSSSLYEQYF.

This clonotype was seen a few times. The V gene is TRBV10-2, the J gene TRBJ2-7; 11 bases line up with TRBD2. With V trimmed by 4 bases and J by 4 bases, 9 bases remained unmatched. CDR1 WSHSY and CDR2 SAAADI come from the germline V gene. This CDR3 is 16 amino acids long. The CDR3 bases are TGCGCCAGCAGTGTTTTAGCGGGAGGGGGAGGATACGAGCAGTACTTC. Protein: CASSVLAGGGGYEQYF.

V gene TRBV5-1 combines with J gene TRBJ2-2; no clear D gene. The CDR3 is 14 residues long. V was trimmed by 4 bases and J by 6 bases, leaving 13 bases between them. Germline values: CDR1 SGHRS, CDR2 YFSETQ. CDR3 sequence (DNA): TGCGCCAGCAGCCCTCCTCGGGCCCCCGGGGAGCTGTTTTTT. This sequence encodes CASSPPRAPGELFF.

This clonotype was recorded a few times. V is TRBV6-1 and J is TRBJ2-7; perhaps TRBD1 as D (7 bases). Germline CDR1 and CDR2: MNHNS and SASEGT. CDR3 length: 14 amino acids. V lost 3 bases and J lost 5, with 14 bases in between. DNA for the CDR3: TGTGCCAGCAGTGATCAGGGGGGTACCCACGAGCAGTACTTC. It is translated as CASSDQGGTHEQYF.

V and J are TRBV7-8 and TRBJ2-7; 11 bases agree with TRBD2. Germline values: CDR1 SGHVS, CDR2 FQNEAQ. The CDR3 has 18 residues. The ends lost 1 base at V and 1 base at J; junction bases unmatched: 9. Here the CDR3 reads CASSLVELAGAYSYEQYF. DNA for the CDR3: TGTGCCAGCAGCTTAGTCGAACTAGCGGGAGCCTATTCCTACGAGCAGTACTTC.

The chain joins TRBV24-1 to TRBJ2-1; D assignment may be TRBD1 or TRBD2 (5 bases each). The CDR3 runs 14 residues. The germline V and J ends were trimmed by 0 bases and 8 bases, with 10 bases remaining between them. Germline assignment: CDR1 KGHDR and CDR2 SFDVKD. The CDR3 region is CATSDLIQGDEQFF. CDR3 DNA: TGTGCCACCAGTGATTTGATTCAGGGAGATGAGCAGTTCTTC.

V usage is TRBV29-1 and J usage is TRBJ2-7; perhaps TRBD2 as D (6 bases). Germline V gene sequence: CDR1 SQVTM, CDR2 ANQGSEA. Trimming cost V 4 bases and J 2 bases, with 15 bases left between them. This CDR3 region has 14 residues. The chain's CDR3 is CSVVVGGLTYEQYF. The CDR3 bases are TGCAGCGTTGTGGTGGGAGGTTTAACCTACGAGCAGTACTTC.

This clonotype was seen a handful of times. The CDR3 reads CASSQGDVRRYEQYF. CDR3 DNA sequence: TGTGCCAGCAGCCAAGGGGACGTTCGCAGGTACGAGCAGTACTTC. The V gene is TRBV3-1, the J gene TRBJ2-7; D may match TRBD1 or TRBD2 (5 bases each). With 1 base removed from V and 4 bases from J, the gap between germline ends came to 14 bases. The germline gives CDR1 LGHDT, CDR2 YNNKEL (reference sequence). This CDR3 spans 15 amino acids.

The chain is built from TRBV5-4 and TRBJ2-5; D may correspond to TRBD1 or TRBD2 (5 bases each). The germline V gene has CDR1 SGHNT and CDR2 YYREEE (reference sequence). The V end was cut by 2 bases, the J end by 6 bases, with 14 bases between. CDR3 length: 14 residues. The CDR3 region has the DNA TGTGCCAGCAGCTTTAACGAGGGGCTGAAGACCCAGTACTTC. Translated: CASSFNEGLKTQYF.

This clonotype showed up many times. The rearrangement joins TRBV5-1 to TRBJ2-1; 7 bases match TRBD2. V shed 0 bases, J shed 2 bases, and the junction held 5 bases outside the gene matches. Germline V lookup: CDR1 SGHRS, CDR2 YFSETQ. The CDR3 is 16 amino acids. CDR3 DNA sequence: TGCGCCAGCAGCTTGGAGGCTAGCGGAACCTACAATGAGCAGTTCTTC. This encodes CASSLEASGTYNEQFF.

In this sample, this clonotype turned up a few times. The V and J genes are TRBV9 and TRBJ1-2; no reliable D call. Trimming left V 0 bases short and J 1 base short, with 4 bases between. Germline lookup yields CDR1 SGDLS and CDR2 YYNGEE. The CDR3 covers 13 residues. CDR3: CASSVESNYGYTF. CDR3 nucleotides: TGTGCCAGCAGCGTAGAAAGTAACTATGGCTACACCTTC.

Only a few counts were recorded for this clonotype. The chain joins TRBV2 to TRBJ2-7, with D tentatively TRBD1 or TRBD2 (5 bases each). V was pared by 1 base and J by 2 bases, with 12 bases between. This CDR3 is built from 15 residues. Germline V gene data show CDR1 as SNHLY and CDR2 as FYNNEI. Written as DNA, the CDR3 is TGTGCCAGCAGTGAAGAAGGGACCTATACCTACGAGCAGTACTTC. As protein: CASSEEGTYTYEQYF.

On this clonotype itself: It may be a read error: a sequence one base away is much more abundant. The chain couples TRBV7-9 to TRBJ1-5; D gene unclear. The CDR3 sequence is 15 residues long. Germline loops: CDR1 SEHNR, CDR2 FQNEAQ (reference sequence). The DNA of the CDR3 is TGTGTCAGCAGCTTTTCCGGACTCCTAAATCAGCCCCAGCATTTT. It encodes CVSSFSGLLNQPQHF.

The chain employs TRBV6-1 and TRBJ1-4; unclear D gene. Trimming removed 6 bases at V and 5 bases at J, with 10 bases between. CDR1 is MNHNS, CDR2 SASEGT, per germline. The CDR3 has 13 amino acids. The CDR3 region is CASREGTNEKLFF. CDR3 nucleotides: TGTGCCAGCAGGGAGGGTACAAATGAAAAACTGTTTTTT.

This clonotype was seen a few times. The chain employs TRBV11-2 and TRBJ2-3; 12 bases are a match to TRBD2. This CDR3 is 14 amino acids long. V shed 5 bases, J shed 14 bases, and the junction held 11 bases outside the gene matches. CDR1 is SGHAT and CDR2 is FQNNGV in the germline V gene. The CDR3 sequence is CASSETSGSRERYF. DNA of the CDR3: TGTGCCAGCAGCGAGACTAGCGGGAGCCGGGAGCGGTATTTT. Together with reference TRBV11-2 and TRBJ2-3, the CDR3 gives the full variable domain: EAGVAQSPRYKIIEKRQSVAFWCNPISGHATLYWYQQILGQGPKLLIQFQNNGVVDDSQLPKDRFSAERLKGVDSTLKIQPAKLEDSAVYLCASSETSGSRERYFGPGTRLTVL.

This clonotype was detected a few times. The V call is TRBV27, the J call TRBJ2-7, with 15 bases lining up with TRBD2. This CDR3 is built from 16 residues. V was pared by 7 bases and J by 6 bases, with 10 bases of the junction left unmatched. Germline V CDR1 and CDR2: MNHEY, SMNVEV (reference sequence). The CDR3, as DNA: TGTGCCAGCACCTCGGGACTAGCGGGGGGCGGTGGCGAGCAGTACTTC. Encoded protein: CASTSGLAGGGGEQYF.